These 18 T cell receptor beta chains originate from one sample sequenced in a study of T cell clones after liver transplantation. This table comes from immunoSEQ multiplex PCR, and its TCRdb copy is limited to in-frame clones, with some not included. The table includes over 50,000 clones, 85% to 90% detected once. The starting material was CD8+ T cells from blood, obtained 12 months after liver transplant. The receptors originated from a human patient who received a liver transplant. A share of the T cells may be of graft donor origin.

This chain links TRBV27 with TRBJ1-1, with 7 positions matching TRBD1. Germline V gives CDR1 MNHEY, CDR2 SMNVEV (reference sequence). The V gene end was trimmed by 6 bases and the J gene end by 5 bases; junction bases not matched to a gene: 3. This CDR3 has 12 residues. DNA of the CDR3: TGTGCCAGCAGACACAGGGGAACTGAAGCTTTCTTT. As protein: CASRHRGTEAFF.

The rearrangement links TRBV7-9 to TRBJ2-1; TRBD2 aligns across 11 bases. The junction had 4 bases not matched to a gene; V was cut back by 2 bases and J by 7 bases. Germline CDR1 reads SEHNR; CDR2 reads FQNEAQ (reference sequence). This CDR3 is 15 amino acids long. In DNA, the CDR3 is TGTGCCAGCAGCTTACACACTAGCGGGAGTAATGAGCAGTTCTTC. It is translated as CASSLHTSGSNEQFF.

This clone was seen a handful of times. The V gene is TRBV7-6, the J gene TRBJ1-1, with D maybe TRBD1 (6 bases). Germline lookup yields CDR1 SGHVS and CDR2 FNYEAQ. Trimming shortened V by 3 bases and J by 5 bases, and 10 bases separated the two germline ends. CDR3 length equals 13 residues. CDR3 sequence reads: CASSLSGVTEAFF. The DNA of the CDR3 is TGTGCCAGCAGCTTGTCAGGGGTGACTGAAGCTTTCTTT.

The chain is built from TRBV10-1 and TRBJ2-7; D possibly matches TRBD1 or TRBD2 (5 bases each). Germline CDR1 WNHNN, CDR2 SYGVQD (reference sequence). The CDR3 has 16 residues. V lost 0 bases, J lost 2 bases, and 14 bases lay in between. The CDR3, as DNA: TGCGCCAGCAGTGAGTCTGGGACCTGGGGCGCCTACGAGCAGTACTTC. Residues: CASSESGTWGAYEQYF.

The V and J genes are TRBV2 and TRBJ2-7; 11 bases align to TRBD2. The germline V gene encodes CDR1 SNHLY and CDR2 FYNNEI. V gave up 4 bases and J gave up 7 bases; unmatched junction bases: 12. The CDR3 loop spans 16 amino acids. DNA of the CDR3: TGTGCCAGCAGTGGAGTGACTAGCGGGAAATTAGAAGAGCAGTACTTC. Its protein product is CASSGVTSGKLEEQYF.

V is TRBV28 and J is TRBJ2-3; 11 bases fit TRBD2. The trim removed 9 bases at V and 7 bases at J, leaving 9 bases unmatched. The germline CDR1 and CDR2 sequences are MDHEN and SYDVKM. There are 14 residues in the CDR3. The CDR3 loop reads CASSRLAGTHTQYF. In DNA form, the CDR3 reads TGTGCCAGTAGTAGACTAGCGGGAACCCATACGCAGTATTTT. Full variable domain (remainder filled in from reference TRBV28 and TRBJ2-3): DVKVTQSSRYLVKRTGEKVFLECVQDMDHENMFWYRQDPGLGLRLIYFSYDVKMKEKGDIPEGYSVSREKKERFSLILESASTNQTSMYLCASSRLAGTHTQYFGPGTRLTVL.

The V call is TRBV27, the J call TRBJ1-1, with D tentatively TRBD1 (6 bases). Germline V gene data show CDR1 as MNHEY and CDR2 as SMNVEV (reference sequence). This CDR3 comprises 14 residues. The V end lost 0 bases, the J end lost 3 bases, and 8 bases lay between the germline ends. The CDR3 loop is CASSLSAGDTEAFF. The DNA of the CDR3 is TGTGCCAGCAGTTTATCAGCAGGGGACACTGAAGCTTTCTTT.

This rearrangement joins TRBV7-9 to TRBJ2-4; 9 bases are a match to TRBD1. V lost 5 bases, J lost 5 bases, and 7 bases stayed unmatched. Germline V CDR1 and CDR2: SEHNR, FQNEAQ (reference sequence). This CDR3 has 15 amino acids. CDR3 nucleotide sequence: TGTGCCAGCAGCGTCCCGGGGACAGGGCAAAACATTCAGTACTTC. This translates into CASSVPGTGQNIQYF.

The V call is TRBV19, the J call TRBJ2-7; D is ambiguous. The V gene lost 3 bases and the J gene lost 3 bases, with 12 bases spanning the gap. The CDR3 spans 14 residues. Germline V lookup: CDR1 LNHDA, CDR2 SQIVND (reference sequence). The CDR3 spells CASSITAWDYEQYF. Here the CDR3 DNA reads TGTGCCAGTAGTATCACCGCCTGGGACTACGAGCAGTACTTC.

V gene TRBV15 combines with J gene TRBJ2-4; TRBD2 matches 13 bases. With V trimmed by 2 bases and J by 1 base, 5 bases remained unmatched. Germline CDR1 and CDR2: LNHNV and YYDKDF (reference sequence). The CDR3 is made up of 18 amino acids. The CDR3: CATSRLQTSGRAKNIQYF. In DNA, the CDR3 is TGTGCCACCAGCAGACTCCAGACTAGCGGGAGGGCCAAAAACATTCAGTACTTC.

This rearrangement joins TRBV6-5 to TRBJ2-3; no clear D gene. The CDR3 loop spans 13 amino acids. Germline CDR1 reads MNHEY; CDR2 reads SVGAGI. The ends were cut back, 2 bases at V and 7 bases at J, with 10 bases in the middle. CDR3 bases: TGTGCCAGCAGTTACAATGGGCGGCATACGCAGTATTTT. Amino acids: CASSYNGRHTQYF.

To note about this clone: This sample includes further DNA sequences coding for the same CDR3. The rearrangement uses TRBV9 and TRBJ2-7, with 7 positions matching TRBD1. V lost 0 bases and J lost 2; bases outside the gene matches: 2. Per germline, CDR1 SGDLS and CDR2 YYNGEE. This CDR3 is 14 amino acids long. The CDR3 sequence is CASSVGQGAYEQYF. DNA of the CDR3: TGTGCCAGCAGCGTAGGACAGGGCGCCTACGAGCAGTACTTC.

The rearrangement joins TRBV9 to TRBJ1-1, with D perhaps TRBD1 (5 bases). This CDR3 region has 16 residues. Germline V gives CDR1 SGDLS, CDR2 YYNGEE. The V gene lost 0 bases and the J gene lost 10 bases, with 22 bases spanning the gap. The CDR3 DNA sequence: TGTGCCAGCAGCGTAGATGATTCGGGTGGGGCAGGGAGAGCTTTCTTT. It is translated as CASSVDDSGGAGRAFF.

V usage is TRBV27 and J usage is TRBJ2-7; D uncertain. This CDR3 has 12 residues. The germline gives CDR1 MNHEY, CDR2 SMNVEV (reference sequence). Trimming took off 6 bases at V and 2 bases at J, with 8 bases between the two ends. The chain's CDR3 is CASSFLTYEQYF. Here the CDR3 DNA reads TGTGCCAGCAGCTTTTTGACCTACGAGCAGTACTTC.

V usage is TRBV27 and J usage is TRBJ2-3, with D hard to call. The CDR3 runs to 10 residues. Trimming cost V 10 bases and J 5 bases, with 7 bases left between them. CDR1 is MNHEY and CDR2 is SMNVEV in the germline V gene (reference sequence). This CDR3 reads CATVGDTQYF. The DNA of the CDR3 is TGTGCCACCGTAGGAGATACGCAGTATTTT.

This chain uses TRBV30 with TRBJ2-7; D remains unclear. Trimming removed 2 bases at V and 2 bases at J, with 16 bases between. The CDR3 is 15 amino acids. CDR1 and CDR2 (germline): GTSNPN, SVGIG (reference sequence). CDR3 nucleotides: TGTGCCTGGAGTATTGCGCCAGTCGACCCCTACGAGCAGTACTTC. Translating it yields CAWSIAPVDPYEQYF.

This clone was recorded only once. The chain is built from TRBV23-1 and TRBJ1-2; no reliable D call. TRBV23-1 is an ORF, and what it does is uncertain. The CDR3 sequence is 19 residues long. The V and J ends lost 4 bases and 8 bases respectively, with 32 bases between them. The CDR3 nucleotides read TGCGCCAGCAGTCCCCCCAAGAGCGAGGATCCAACCCCCAGGTACGGCTACACCTTC. Translated: CASSPPKSEDPTPRYGYTF.

In its sample, this clone was seen once. The chain joins TRBV6-5 to TRBJ1-2; 7 bases are a match to TRBD1. Per germline, CDR1 MNHEY and CDR2 SVGAGI. V trimming: 6 bases; J trimming: 4 bases; junction bases outside the gene matches: 11. The CDR3 is 15 amino acids. This chain's CDR3 is CASRTDREVLYGYTF. The CDR3 DNA reads as TGTGCCAGCAGGACCGACAGGGAGGTCCTCTATGGCTACACCTTC.